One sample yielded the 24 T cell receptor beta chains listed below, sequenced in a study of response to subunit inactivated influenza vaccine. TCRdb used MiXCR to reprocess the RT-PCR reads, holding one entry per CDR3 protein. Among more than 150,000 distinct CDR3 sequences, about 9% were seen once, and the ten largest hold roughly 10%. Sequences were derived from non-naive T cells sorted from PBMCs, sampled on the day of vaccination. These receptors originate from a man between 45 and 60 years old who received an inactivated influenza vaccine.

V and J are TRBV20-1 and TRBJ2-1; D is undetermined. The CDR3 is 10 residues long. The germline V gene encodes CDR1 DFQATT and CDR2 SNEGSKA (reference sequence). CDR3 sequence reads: CSQVDNEQFF. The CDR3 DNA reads TGCAGCCAAGTTGACAATGAGCAGTTCTTC.

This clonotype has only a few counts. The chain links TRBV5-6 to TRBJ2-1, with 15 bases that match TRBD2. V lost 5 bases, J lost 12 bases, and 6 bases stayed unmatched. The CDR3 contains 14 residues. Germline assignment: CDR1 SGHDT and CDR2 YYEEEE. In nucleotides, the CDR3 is TGTGCCAGCAGTTCGGGACTAGCGGGAGGTACGCAGTTCTTC. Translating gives CASSSGLAGGTQFF.

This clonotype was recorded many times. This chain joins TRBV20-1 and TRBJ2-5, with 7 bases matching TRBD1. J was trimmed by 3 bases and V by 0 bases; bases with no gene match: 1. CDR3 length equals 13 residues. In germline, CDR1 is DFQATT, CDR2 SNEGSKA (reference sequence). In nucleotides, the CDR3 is TGCAGTGCTAGAGAGGGACAGAAAGAGACCCAGTACTTC. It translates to CSAREGQKETQYF.

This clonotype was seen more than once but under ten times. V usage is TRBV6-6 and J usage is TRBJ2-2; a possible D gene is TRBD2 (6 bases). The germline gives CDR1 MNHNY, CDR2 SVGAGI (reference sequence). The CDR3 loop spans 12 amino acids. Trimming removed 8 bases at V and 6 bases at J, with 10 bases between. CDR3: CASCREAGELFF. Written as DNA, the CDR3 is TGTGCCAGCTGCAGGGAGGCCGGGGAGCTGTTTTTT.

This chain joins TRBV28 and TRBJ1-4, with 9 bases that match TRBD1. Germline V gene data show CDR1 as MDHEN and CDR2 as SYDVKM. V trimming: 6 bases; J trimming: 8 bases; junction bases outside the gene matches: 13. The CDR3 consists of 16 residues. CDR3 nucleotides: TGTGCCAGCAGCCTGAATCCGGGACAGGGAGGAGAAAAACTGTTTTTT. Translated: CASSLNPGQGGEKLFF.

CDR3 loop: CASSPHGDVNSPLHF. The CDR3 DNA is TGTGCCAGCTCACCTCATGGGGATGTGAATTCACCCCTCCACTTT. This chain connects TRBV18 to TRBJ1-6; no clear D. The V gene's germline CDR1 is KGHSH and CDR2 LQKENI. The CDR3 is made up of 15 amino acids. The V end lost 3 bases, the J end lost 7 bases, and 13 bases lay between the germline ends.

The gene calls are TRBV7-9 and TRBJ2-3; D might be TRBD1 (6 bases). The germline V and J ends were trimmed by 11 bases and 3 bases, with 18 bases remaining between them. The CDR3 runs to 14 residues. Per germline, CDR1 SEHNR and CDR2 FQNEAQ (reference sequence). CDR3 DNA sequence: TGTGCCTCCCATAGAGGGGGTAATACAGATACGCAGTATTTT. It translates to CASHRGGNTDTQYF. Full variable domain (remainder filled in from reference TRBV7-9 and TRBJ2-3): DTGVSQNPRHKITKRGQNVTFRCDPISEHNRLYWYRQTLGQGPEFLTYFQNEAQLEKSRLLSDRFSAERPKGSFSTLEIQRTEQGDSAMYLCASHRGGNTDTQYFGPGTRLTVL.

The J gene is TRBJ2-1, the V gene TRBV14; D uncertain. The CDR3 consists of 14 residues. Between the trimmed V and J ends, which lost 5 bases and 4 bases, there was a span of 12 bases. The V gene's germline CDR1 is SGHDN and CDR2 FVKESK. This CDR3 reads CASSRLMLYNEQFF. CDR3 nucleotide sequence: TGTGCCAGCAGCAGGCTGATGTTATACAATGAGCAGTTCTTC. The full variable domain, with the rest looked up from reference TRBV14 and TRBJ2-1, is EAGVTQFPSHSVIEKGQTVTLRCDPISGHDNLYWYRRVMGKEIKFLLHFVKESKQDESGMPNNRFLAERTGGTYSTLKVQPAELEDSGVYFCASSRLMLYNEQFFGPGTRLTVL.

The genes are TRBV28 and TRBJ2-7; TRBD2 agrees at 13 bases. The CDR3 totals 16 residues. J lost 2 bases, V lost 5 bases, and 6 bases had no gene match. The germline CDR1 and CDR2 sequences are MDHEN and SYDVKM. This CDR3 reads CASSRTSGGPTYEQYF. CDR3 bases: TGTGCCAGCAGTAGGACTAGCGGGGGACCCACCTACGAGCAGTACTTC. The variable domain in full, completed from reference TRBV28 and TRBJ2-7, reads DVKVTQSSRYLVKRTGEKVFLECVQDMDHENMFWYRQDPGLGLRLIYFSYDVKMKEKGDIPEGYSVSREKKERFSLILESASTNQTSMYLCASSRTSGGPTYEQYFGPGTRLTVT.

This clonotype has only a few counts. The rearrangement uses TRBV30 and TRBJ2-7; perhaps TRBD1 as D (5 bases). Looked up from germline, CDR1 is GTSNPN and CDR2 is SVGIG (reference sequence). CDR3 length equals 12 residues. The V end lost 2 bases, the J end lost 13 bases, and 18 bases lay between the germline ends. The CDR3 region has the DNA TGTGCCTGGAGTCCCCAGTGGCAGGGTCAATACTTC. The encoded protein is CAWSPQWQGQYF. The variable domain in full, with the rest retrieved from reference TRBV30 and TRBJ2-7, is SQTIHQWPATLVQPVGSPLSLECTVEGTSNPNLYWYRQAAGRGLQLLFYSVGIGQISSEVPQNLSASRPQDRQFILSSKKLLLSDSGFYLCAWSPQWQGQYFGPGTRLTVT.

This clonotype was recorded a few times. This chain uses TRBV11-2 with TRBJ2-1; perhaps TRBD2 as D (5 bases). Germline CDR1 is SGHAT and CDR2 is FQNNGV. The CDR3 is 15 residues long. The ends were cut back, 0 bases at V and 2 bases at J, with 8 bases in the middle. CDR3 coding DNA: TGTGCCAGCAGCTTAGATCCCGGGGCCTACAATGAGCAGTTCTTC. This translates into CASSLDPGAYNEQFF.

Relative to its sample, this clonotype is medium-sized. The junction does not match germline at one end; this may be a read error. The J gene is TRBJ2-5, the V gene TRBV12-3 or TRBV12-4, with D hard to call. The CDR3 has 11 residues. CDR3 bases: TGTGCCAGCAGCTTAGGAGAGACCCAGTACTTC. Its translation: CASSLGETQYF.

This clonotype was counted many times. CDR3 region: CASSLKGGETQYF. CDR3 nucleotide sequence: TGCGCCAGCAGCTTGAAGGGAGGAGAGACCCAGTACTTC. The chain recombines TRBV5-1 with TRBJ2-5, with D perhaps matching TRBD2 (6 bases). The germline gives CDR1 SGHRS, CDR2 YFSETQ. Trimming pared 1 base from V and 4 bases from J, leaving 8 bases between. There are 13 residues in the CDR3.

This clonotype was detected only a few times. The CDR3 region is CASSMWADEKLFF. CDR3 nucleotide sequence: TGTGCCAGTAGTATGTGGGCGGATGAAAAACTGTTTTTT. This sequence joins TRBV19 and TRBJ1-4, with unresolved D. The CDR3 length is 13 residues. Germline-derived CDR1 and CDR2 are LNHDA and SQIVND (reference sequence). V lost 3 bases and J lost 6, with 8 bases in between.

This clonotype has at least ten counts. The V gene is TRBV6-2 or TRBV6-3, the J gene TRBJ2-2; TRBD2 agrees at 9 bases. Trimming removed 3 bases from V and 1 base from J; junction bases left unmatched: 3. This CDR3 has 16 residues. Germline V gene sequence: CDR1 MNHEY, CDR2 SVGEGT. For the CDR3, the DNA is TGTGCCAGCAGTTATTCGACTAGCGGGAACACCGGGGAGCTGTTTTTT. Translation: CASSYSTSGNTGELFF.

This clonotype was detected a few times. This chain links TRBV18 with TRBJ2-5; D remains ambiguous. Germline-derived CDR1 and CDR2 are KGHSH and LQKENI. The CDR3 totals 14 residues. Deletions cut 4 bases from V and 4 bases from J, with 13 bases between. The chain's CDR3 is CASSQGNARETQYF. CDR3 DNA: TGTGCCAGCTCACAAGGGAACGCCAGAGAGACCCAGTACTTC.

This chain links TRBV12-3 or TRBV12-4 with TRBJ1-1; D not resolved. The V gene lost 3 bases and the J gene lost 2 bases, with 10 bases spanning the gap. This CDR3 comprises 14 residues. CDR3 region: CASSFSNRNTEAFF. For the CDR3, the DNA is TGTGCCAGCAGTTTCTCTAATCGAAACACTGAAGCTTTCTTT.

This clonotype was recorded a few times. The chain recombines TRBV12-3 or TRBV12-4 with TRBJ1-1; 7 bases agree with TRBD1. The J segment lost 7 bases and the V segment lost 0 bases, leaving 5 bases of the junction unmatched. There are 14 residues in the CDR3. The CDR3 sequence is CASSLAGTADEAFF. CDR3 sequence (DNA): TGTGCCAGCAGTTTAGCCGGGACAGCCGATGAAGCTTTCTTT.

CDR3 protein: CASSRRGGYNEQFF. For the CDR3, the DNA is TGTGCCAGCAGCCGCCGCGGGGGCTACAATGAGCAGTTCTTC. The V and J genes are TRBV4-2 and TRBJ2-1, with 7 bases matching TRBD2. Germline CDR1 and CDR2: LGHNA and YNFKEQ. The V segment lost 4 bases and the J segment 3 bases; nucleotides outside the gene matches: 3. The CDR3 spans 14 residues.

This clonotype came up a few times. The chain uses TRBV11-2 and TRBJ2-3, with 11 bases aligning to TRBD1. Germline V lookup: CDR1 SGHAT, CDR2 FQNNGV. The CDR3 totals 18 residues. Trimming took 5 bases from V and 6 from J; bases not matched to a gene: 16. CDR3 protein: CASSAGTGQGVGWDTQYF. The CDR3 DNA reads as TGTGCCAGCAGCGCGGGAACGGGACAGGGGGTAGGATGGGATACGCAGTATTTT.

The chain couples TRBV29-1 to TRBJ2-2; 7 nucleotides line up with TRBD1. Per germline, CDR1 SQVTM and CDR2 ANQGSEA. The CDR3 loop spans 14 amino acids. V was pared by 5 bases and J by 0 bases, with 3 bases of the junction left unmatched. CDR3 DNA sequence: TGCAGCGTTCTGGACAGGACGAACACCGGGGAGCTGTTTTTT. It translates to CSVLDRTNTGELFF.

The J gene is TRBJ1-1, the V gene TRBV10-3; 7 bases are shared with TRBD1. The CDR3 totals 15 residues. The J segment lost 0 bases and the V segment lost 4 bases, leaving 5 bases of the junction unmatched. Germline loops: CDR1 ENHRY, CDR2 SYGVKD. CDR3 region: CAISVTGDMNTEAFF. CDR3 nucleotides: TGTGCCATCAGTGTAACAGGGGATATGAACACTGAAGCTTTCTTT.

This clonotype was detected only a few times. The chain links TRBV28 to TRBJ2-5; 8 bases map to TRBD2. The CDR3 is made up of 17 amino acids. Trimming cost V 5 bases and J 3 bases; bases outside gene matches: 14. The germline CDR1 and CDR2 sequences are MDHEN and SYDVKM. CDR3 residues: CASSASMGLVGEETQYF. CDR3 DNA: TGTGCCAGCAGTGCCTCAATGGGACTAGTAGGAGAAGAGACCCAGTACTTC.

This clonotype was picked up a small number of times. CDR3 loop: CASSQDDRQETQYF. The CDR3 DNA is TGTGCCAGCAGCCAAGATGACAGACAAGAGACCCAGTACTTC. This rearrangement joins TRBV4-2 to TRBJ2-5; perhaps TRBD1 as D (5 bases). This CDR3 spans 14 amino acids. Germline CDR1 LGHNA, CDR2 YNFKEQ. Between the trimmed V and J ends, which lost 0 bases and 2 bases, there was a span of 7 bases.